This TCR beta chain stems from a study of control samples from healthy donors and cancer patients. Generated by immunoSEQ multiplex PCR, the TCRdb table keeps only in-frame clones and is missing some. The sample carries 75,000 to 100,000 clones, around 80% recorded once. The CDR3 extends over 9 amino acids. The sequenced sample was blood. The gene calls are TRBV12-2 and TRBJ1-1. TRBV12-2 is an annotated pseudogene. This TCR derives from a man aged 55-75 years in good health. The CDR3 loop is CARGFEAFF. CDR3 DNA: TGTGCAAGGGGATTTGAAGCTTTCTTT.